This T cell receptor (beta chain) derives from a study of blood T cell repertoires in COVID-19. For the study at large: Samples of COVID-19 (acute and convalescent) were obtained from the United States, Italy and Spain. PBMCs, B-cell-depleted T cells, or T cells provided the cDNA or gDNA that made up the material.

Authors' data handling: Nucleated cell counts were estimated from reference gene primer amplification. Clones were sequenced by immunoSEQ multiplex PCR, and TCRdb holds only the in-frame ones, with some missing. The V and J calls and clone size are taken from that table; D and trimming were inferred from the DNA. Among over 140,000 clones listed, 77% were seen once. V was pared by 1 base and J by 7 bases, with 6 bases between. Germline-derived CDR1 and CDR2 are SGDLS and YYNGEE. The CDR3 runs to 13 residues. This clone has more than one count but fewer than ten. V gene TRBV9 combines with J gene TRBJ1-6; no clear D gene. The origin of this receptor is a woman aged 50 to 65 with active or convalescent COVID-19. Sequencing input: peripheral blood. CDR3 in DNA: TGTGCCAGCAGCGTACGGAGGAATTCACCCCTCCACTTT. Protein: CASSVRRNSPLHF.